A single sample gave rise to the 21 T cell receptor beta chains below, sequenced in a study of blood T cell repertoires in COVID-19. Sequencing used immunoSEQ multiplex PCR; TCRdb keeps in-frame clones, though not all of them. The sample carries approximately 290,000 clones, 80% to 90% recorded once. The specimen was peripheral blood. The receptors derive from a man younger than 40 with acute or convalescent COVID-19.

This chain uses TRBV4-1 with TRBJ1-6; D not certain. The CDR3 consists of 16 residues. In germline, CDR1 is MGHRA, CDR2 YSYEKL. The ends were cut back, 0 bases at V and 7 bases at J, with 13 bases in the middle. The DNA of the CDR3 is TGCGCCAGCAGCCAAGAAATCGGAGGAACAAATTCACCCCTCCACTTT. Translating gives CASSQEIGGTNSPLHF.

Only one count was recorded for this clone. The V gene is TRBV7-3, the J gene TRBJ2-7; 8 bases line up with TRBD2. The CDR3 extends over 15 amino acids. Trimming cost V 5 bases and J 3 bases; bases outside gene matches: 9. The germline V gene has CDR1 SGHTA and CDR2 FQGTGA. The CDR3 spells CASSPSGGRGYEQYF. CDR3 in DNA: TGTGCCAGCAGCCCAAGCGGGGGCAGGGGCTACGAGCAGTACTTC.

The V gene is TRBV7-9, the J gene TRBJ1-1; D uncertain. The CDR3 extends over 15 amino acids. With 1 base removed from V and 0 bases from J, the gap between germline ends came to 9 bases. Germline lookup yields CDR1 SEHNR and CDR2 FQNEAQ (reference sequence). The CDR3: CASSLGSSMNTEAFF. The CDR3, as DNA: TGTGCCAGCAGCTTAGGGAGTTCCATGAACACTGAAGCTTTCTTT.

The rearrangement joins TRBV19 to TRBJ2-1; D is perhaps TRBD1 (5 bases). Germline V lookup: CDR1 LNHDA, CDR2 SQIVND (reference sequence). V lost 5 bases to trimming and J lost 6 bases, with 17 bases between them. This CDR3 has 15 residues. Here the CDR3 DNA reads TGTGCCAGTAGTGTTATCCAGGGCTCCGGCAATGAGCAGTTCTTC. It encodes CASSVIQGSGNEQFF.

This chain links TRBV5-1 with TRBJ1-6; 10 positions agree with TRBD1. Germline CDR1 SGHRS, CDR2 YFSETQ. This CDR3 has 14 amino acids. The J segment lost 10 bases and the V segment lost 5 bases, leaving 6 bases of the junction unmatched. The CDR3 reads CASSFDRGPSPLHF. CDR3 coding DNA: TGCGCCAGCAGTTTCGACAGGGGGCCGTCACCCCTCCACTTT.

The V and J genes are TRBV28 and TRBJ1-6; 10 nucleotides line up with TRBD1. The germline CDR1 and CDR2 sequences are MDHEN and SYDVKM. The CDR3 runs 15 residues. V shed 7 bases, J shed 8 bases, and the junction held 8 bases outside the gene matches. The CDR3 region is CASNSVGTGDSPLHF. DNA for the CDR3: TGTGCCAGCAACTCTGTAGGGACAGGGGATTCACCCCTCCACTTT.

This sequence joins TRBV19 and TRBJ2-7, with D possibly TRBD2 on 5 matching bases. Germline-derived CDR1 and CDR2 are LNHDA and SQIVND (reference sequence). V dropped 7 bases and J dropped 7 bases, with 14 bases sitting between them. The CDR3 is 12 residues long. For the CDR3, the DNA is TGTGCCAGTAACAACGGACTCGGAGAGCAGTACTTC. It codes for CASNNGLGEQYF.

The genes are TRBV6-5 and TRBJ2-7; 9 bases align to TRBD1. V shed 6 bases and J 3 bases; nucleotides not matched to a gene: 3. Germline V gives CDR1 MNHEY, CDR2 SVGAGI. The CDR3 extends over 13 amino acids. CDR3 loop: CASRGTGSYEQYF. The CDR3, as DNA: TGTGCCAGCAGGGGGACAGGGAGCTACGAGCAGTACTTC.

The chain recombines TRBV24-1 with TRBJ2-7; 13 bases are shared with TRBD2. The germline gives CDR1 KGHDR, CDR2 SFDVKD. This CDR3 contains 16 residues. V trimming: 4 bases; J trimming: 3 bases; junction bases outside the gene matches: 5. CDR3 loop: CATSETSGRNHYEQYF. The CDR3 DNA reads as TGTGCCACCAGTGAGACTAGCGGGAGGAATCACTACGAGCAGTACTTC.

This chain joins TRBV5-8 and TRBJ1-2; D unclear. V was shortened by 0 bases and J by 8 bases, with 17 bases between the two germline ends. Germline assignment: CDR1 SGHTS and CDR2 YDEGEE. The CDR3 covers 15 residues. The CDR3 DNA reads TGTGCCAGCAGCTTGGTCGGCAGGACTATGGAAGGCTACACCTTC. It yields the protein CASSLVGRTMEGYTF.

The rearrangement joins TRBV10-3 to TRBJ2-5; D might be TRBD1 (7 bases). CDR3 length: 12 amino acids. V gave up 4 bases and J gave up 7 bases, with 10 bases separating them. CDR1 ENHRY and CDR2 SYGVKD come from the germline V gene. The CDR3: CAISGQGGTQYF. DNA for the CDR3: TGTGCCATCAGTGGACAGGGAGGGACCCAGTACTTC.

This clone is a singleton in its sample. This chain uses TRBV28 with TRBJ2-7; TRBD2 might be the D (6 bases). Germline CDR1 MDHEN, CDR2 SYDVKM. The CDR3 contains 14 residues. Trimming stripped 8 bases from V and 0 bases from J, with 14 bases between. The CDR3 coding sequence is TGTGCCAGCTGGGGTGAGGGACTCTCCTACGAGCAGTACTTC. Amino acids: CASWGEGLSYEQYF. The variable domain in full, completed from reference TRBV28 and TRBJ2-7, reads DVKVTQSSRYLVKRTGEKVFLECVQDMDHENMFWYRQDPGLGLRLIYFSYDVKMKEKGDIPEGYSVSREKKERFSLILESASTNQTSMYLCASWGEGLSYEQYFGPGTRLTVT.

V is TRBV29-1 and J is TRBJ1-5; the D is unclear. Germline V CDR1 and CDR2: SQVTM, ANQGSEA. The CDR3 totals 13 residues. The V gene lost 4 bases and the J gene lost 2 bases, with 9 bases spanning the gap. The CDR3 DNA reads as TGCAGCGTTGTACAAGGAGGCAATCAGCCCCAGCATTTT. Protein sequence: CSVVQGGNQPQHF.

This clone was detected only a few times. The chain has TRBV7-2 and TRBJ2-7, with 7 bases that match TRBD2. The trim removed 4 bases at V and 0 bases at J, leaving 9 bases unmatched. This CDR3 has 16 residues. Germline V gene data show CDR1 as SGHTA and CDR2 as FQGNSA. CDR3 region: CASSSSPSGTSYEQYF. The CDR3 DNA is TGTGCCAGCAGCTCCTCACCCAGCGGGACCTCCTACGAGCAGTACTTC.

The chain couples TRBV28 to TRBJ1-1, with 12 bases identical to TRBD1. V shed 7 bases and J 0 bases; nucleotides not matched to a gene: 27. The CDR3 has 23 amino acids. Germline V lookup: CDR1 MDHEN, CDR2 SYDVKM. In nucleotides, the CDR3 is TGTGCCAGCAATAAGGAGGAGGGACAGGGGGCGCCCCGATTCTCAACAGTGAACACTGAAGCTTTCTTT. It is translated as CASNKEEGQGAPRFSTVNTEAFF.

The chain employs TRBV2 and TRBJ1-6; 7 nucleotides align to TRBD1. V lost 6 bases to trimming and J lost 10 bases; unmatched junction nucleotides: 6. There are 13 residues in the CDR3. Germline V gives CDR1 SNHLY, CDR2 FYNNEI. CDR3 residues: CASSRTGVSPLHF. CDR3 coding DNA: TGTGCCAGCAGCAGAACAGGGGTCTCACCCCTCCACTTT.

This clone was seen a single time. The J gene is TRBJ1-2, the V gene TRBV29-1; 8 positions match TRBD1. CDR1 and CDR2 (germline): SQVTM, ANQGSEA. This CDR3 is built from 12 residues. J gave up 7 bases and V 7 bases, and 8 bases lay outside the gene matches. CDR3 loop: CSAVTGVGGYTF. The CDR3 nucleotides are TGCAGCGCTGTGACAGGGGTGGGTGGCTACACCTTC.

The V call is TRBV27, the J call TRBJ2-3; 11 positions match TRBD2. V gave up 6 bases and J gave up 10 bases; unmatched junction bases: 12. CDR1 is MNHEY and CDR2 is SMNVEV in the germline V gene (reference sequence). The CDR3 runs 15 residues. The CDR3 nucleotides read TGTGCCAGCAGCTTTACTAGCGGGAGTTTGTCCGCGCAGTATTTT. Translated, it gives CASSFTSGSLSAQYF.

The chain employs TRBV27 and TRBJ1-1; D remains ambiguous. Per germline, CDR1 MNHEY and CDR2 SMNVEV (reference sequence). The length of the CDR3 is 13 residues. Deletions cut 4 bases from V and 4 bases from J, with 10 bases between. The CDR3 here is CASSSSLPTEAFF. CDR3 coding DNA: TGTGCCAGCAGTTCAAGCTTACCCACTGAAGCTTTCTTT.

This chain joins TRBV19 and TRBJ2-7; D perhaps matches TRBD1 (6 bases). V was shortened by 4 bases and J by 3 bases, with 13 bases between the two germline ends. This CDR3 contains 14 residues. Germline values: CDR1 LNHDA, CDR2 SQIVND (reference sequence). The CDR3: CASSSRDIFYEQYF. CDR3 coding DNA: TGTGCCAGTAGTAGCCGGGACATCTTCTACGAGCAGTACTTC.

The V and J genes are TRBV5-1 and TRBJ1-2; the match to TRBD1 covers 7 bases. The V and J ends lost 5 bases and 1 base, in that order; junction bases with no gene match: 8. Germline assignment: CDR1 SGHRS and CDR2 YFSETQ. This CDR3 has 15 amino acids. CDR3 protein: CASRQQQGFNYGYTF. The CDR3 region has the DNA TGCGCCAGCAGGCAACAACAGGGGTTTAACTATGGCTACACCTTC.